This T cell receptor (beta chain) was documented in a study of blood T cell repertoires in COVID-19. Study at large: PBMCs, B-cell-depleted T cells, or T cells provided the cDNA or gDNA that made up the material.

The assay was immunoSEQ multiplex PCR, and TCRdb's table has in-frame clones only and misses some. The data contain approximately 290,000 clones, over 75% of them seen just once; the ten biggest clones take up 1.1%. With 6 bases clipped from V and 8 bases from J, the junction kept 5 bases outside the gene matches. Germline values: CDR1 SEHNR, CDR2 FQNEAQ (reference sequence). The CDR3 has 14 residues. This study enrolled people aged 18 to 89 from around 26 US geographic areas. Grouping used clinical history reported by participants in a survey and questionnaire. Symptom resolution, clearance, or two negative PCRs marked donors in Cohort 3 as recovered.

The genes are TRBV7-9 and TRBJ1-6; 9 nucleotides agree with TRBD1. This clonotype was obtained from a young woman who had recovered from COVID-19. Sequenced input: PBMCs or T cells enriched from blood (not recorded which). CDR3: CASSPGTGYSPLHF. Here the CDR3 DNA reads TGTGCCAGCAGTCCCGGGACAGGGTATTCACCCCTCCACTTT.